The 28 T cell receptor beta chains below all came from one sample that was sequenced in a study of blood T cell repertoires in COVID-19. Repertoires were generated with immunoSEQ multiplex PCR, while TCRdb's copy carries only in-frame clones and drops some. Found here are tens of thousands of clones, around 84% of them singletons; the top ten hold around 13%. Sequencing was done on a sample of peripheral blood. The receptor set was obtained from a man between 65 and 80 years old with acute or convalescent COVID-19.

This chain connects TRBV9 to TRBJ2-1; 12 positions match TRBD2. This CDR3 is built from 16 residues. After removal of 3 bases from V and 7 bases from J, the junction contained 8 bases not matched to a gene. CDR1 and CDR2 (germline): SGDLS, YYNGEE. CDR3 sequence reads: CASSASSGRATNEQFF. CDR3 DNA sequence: TGTGCCAGCAGCGCCTCTAGCGGGAGGGCGACGAATGAGCAGTTCTTC.

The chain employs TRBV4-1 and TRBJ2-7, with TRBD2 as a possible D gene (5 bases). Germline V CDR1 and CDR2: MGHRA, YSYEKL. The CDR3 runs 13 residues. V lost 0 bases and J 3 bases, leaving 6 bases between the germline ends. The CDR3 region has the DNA TGCGCCAGCAGCCAAGATACTAGCTACGAGCAGTACGTC. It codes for CASSQDTSYEQYV.

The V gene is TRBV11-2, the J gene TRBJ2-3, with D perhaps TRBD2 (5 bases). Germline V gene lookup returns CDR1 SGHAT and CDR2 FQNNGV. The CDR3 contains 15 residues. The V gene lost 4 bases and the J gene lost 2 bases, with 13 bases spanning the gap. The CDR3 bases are TGTGCCAGCAGCTCCAAGACTATATACACAGATACGCAGTATTTT. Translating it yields CASSSKTIYTDTQYF.

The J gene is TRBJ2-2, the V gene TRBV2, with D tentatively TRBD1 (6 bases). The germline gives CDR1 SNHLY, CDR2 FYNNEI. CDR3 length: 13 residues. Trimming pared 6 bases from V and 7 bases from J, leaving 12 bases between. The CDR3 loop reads CASRSQGIGELFF. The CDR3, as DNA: TGTGCCAGCAGGAGCCAGGGGATCGGGGAGCTGTTTTTT.

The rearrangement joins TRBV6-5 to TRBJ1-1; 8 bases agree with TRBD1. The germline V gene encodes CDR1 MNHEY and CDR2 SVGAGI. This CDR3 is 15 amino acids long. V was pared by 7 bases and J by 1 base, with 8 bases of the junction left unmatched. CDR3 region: CASKPMDRENTEAFF. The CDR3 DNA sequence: TGTGCCAGCAAGCCGATGGACAGGGAGAACACTGAAGCTTTCTTT.

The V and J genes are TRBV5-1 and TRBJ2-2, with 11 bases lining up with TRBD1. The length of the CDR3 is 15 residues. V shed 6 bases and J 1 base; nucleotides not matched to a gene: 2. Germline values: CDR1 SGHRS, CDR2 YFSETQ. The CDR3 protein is CASTGTGGNTGELFF. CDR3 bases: TGCGCCAGCACCGGGACAGGGGGGAACACCGGGGAGCTGTTTTTT.

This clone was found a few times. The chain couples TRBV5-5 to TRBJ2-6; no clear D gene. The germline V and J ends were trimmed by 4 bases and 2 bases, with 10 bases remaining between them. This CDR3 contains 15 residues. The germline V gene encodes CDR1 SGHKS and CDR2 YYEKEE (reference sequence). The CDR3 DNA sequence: TGTGCCAGCAGCCCGCGTCATACTGGGGCCAACGTCCTGACTTTC. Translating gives CASSPRHTGANVLTF. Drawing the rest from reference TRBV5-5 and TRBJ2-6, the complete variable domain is DAGVTQSPTHLIKTRGQQVTLRCSPISGHKSVSWYQQVLGQGPQFIFQYYEKEERGRGNFPDRFSARQFPNYSSELNVNALLLGDSALYLCASSPRHTGANVLTFGAGSRLTVL.

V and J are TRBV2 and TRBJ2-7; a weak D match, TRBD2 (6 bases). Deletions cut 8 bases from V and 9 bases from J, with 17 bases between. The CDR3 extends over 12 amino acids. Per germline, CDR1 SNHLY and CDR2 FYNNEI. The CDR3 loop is CASSEEGTRQYV. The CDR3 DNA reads TGTGCCAGCTCTGAGGAGGGTACGAGGCAGTACGTC.

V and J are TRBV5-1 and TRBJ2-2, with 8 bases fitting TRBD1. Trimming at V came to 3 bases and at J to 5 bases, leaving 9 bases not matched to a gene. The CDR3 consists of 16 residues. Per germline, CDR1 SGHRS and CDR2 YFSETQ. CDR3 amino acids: CASSYETGVITGELFF. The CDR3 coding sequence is TGCGCCAGCAGCTACGAGACAGGGGTTATAACCGGGGAGCTGTTTTTT.

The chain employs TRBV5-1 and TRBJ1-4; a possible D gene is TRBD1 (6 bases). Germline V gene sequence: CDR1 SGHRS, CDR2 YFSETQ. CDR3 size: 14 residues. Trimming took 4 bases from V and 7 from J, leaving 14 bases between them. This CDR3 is CASSIRDIGEKLFF. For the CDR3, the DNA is TGCGCCAGCAGCATCCGGGACATCGGTGAAAAACTGTTTTTT.

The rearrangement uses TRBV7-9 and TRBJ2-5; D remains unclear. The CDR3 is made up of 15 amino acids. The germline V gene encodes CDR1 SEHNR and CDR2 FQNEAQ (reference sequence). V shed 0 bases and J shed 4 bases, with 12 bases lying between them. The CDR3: CASSLASSSRETQYF. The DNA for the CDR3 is TGTGCCAGCAGCTTAGCGAGCAGTAGCAGAGAGACCCAGTACTTC. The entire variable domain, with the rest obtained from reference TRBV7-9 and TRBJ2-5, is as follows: DTGVSQNPRHKITKRGQNVTFRCDPISEHNRLYWYRQTLGQGPEFLTYFQNEAQLEKSRLLSDRFSAERPKGSFSTLEIQRTEQGDSAMYLCASSLASSSRETQYFGPGTRLLVL.

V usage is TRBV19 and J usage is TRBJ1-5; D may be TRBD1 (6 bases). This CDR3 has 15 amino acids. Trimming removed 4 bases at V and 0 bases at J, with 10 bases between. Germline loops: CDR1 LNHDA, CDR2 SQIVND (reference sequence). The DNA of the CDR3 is TGTGCCAGTAGTACAACAGGGCCTAGCAATCAGCCCCAGCATTTT. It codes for CASSTTGPSNQPQHF.

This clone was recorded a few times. The CDR3 coding sequence is TGTGCCAGCAGTCTAGGGACAGGGAAGGATCAGCCCCAGCATTTT. This encodes CASSLGTGKDQPQHF. The J gene is TRBJ1-5, the V gene TRBV7-6; 9 bases are shared with TRBD1. The CDR3 totals 15 residues. The V and J ends lost 6 bases and 5 bases, in that order; junction bases with no gene match: 8. Per the germline V gene, CDR1 is SGHVS and CDR2 is FNYEAQ.

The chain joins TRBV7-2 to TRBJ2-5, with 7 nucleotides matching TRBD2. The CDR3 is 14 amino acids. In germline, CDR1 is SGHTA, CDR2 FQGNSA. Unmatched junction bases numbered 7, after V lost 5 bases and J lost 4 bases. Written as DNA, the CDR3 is TGTGCCAGCAGCACCCAGGGAGGGCCAGAGACCCAGTACTTC. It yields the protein CASSTQGGPETQYF.

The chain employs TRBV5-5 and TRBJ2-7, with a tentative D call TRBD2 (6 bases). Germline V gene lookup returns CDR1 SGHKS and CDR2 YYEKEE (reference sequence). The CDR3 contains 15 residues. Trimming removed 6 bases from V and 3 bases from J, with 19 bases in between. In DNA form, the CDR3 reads TGTGCCAGCACCCCAAACCGGGGGATAAGCTACGAGCAGTACTTC. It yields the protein CASTPNRGISYEQYF.

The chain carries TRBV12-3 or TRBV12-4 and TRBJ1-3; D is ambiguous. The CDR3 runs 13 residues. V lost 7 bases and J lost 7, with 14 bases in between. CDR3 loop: CASTPGYWNTIYF. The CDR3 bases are TGTGCCAGCACCCCGGGATACTGGAACACCATATATTTT.

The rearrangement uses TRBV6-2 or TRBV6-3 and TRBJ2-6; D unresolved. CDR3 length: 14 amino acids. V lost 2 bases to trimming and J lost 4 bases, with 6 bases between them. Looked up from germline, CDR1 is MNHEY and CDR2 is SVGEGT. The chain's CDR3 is CASSYAAGANVLTF. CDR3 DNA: TGTGCCAGCAGTTACGCGGCGGGGGCCAACGTCCTGACTTTC.

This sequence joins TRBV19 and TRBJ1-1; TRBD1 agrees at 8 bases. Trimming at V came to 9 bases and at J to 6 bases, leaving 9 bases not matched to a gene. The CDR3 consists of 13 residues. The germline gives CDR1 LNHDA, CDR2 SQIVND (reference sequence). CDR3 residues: CASEDRESPEAFF. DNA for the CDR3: TGTGCCAGCGAGGACAGGGAAAGCCCTGAAGCTTTCTTT.

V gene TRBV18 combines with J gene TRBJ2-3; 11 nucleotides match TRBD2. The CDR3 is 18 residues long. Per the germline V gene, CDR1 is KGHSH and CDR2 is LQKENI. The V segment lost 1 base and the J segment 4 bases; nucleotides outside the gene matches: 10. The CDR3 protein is CASSPLPLAGEVSDTQYF. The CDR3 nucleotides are TGTGCCAGCTCACCACTCCCACTAGCGGGGGAGGTTTCAGATACGCAGTATTTT. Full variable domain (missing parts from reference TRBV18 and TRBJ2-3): NAGVMQNPRHLVRRRGQEARLRCSPMKGHSHVYWYRQLPEEGLKFMVYLQKENIIDESGMPKERFSAEFPKEGPSILRIQQVVRGDSAAYFCASSPLPLAGEVSDTQYFGPGTRLTVL.

The CDR3 reads CASSQRTGAGNSPLHF. The DNA of the CDR3 is TGTGCCAGCAGCCAACGGACAGGGGCCGGTAATTCACCCCTCCACTTT. The chain employs TRBV3-1 (or the pseudogene TRBV3-2) and TRBJ1-6; 9 bases are shared with TRBD1. The CDR3 length is 16 residues. The trim removed 2 bases at V and 6 bases at J, leaving 5 bases unmatched. Germline CDR1 and CDR2: LGHDT and YNNKEL (reference sequence).

This CDR3 is CASSRSGNGETQYF. The CDR3 region has the DNA TGTGCCAGCAGCCGTAGCGGGAACGGCGAGACCCAGTACTTC. The chain links TRBV7-2 to TRBJ2-5; TRBD2 matches 8 bases. The CDR3 is 14 residues long. The J segment lost 5 bases and the V segment lost 5 bases, leaving 7 bases of the junction unmatched. The germline gives CDR1 SGHTA, CDR2 FQGNSA.

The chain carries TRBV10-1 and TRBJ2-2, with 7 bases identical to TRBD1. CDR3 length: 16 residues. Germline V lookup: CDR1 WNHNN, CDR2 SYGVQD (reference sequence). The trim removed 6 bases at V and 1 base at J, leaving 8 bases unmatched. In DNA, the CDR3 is TGCGCCAGCAGACCCGACAGGGCTGGGAACACCGGGGAGCTGTTTTTT. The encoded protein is CASRPDRAGNTGELFF.

This CDR3 is CASSVDYPARRQYF. The DNA of the CDR3 is TGTGCCAGCAGCGTAGACTATCCCGCCCGTAGGCAGTATTTT. The chain couples TRBV9 to TRBJ2-3, with unresolved D. V was pared by 0 bases and J by 11 bases, with 16 bases between. The CDR3 contains 14 residues. Germline assignment: CDR1 SGDLS and CDR2 YYNGEE.

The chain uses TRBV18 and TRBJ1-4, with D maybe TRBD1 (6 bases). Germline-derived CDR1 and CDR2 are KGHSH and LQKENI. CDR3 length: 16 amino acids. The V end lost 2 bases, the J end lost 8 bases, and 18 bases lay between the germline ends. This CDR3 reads CASSPTRDTDYEKLFF. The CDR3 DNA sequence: TGTGCCAGCTCACCAACCCGGGACACAGATTACGAAAAACTGTTTTTT.

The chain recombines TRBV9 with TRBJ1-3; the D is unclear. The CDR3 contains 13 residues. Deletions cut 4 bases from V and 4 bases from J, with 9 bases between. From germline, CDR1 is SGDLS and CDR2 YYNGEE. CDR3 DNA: TGTGCCAGCAGCCCAGCGGTGGGAAACACCATATATTTT. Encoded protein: CASSPAVGNTIYF.

CDR3 sequence: CASSYQGKGAFF. As DNA, the CDR3 is TGTGCCAGCAGTTACCAGGGCAAAGGCGCTTTCTTT. The V call is TRBV6-5, the J call TRBJ1-1; TRBD1 is a possible D gene (5 bases). With 2 bases removed from V and 11 bases from J, the gap between germline ends came to 12 bases. CDR3 size: 12 residues. Germline V lookup: CDR1 MNHEY, CDR2 SVGAGI.

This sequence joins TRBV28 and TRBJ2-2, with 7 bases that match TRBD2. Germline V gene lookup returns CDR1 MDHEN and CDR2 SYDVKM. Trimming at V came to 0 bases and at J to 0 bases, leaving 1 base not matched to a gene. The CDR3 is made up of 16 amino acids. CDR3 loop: CASSLWAGANTGELFF. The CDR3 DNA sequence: TGTGCCAGCAGTTTATGGGCGGGAGCGAACACCGGGGAGCTGTTTTTT.

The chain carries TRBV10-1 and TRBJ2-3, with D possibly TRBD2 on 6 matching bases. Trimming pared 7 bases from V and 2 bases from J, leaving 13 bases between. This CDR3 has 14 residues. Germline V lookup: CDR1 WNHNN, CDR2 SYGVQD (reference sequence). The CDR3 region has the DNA TGCGCCAGCAAGGTCGGGCGGGACACAGATACGCAGTATTTT. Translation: CASKVGRDTDTQYF.